This T cell receptor (beta chain) was captured in a study of Ad26.COV2.S vaccination and SARS-CoV-2 variants. As for the study in general: Enrollment placed the donor in the COV1001 Ad26.COV2.S trial arm. Ad26.COV2.S given intramuscularly, once or twice 56 days apart.

Trimming removed 6 bases from V and 0 bases from J; junction bases left unmatched: 0. This CDR3 region has 13 residues. Per germline, CDR1 SNHLY and CDR2 FYNNEI. As for this clone: The target antigen is unknown.

Treatment meaning: around 19 received Ad26.COV2.S at low or high dose, single or two shots; about five received placebo; per-sample allocation not given. Sampling was performed 63 days after the first vaccine or placebo injection. Donor was an adult aged 18-55 years in Boston. The data were produced by immunoSEQ multiplex PCR, yet TCRdb's version contains in-frame clones alone and is incomplete. The sample has some 480,000 clones; roughly 89% are singletons. Study-level points and caveats: Reports say spike-specific CD8+ and CD4+ T cell responses covered substantial breadth after vaccination.

Sequencing was performed on peripheral blood, taken in a trial of Ad26.COV2.S vaccine versus placebo. The chain joins TRBV2 to TRBJ2-7, with 9 bases that match TRBD2. The sequence was collected from a person between 18 and 60 years old who received the Ad26.COV2.S COVID-19 vaccine or a placebo. This CDR3 reads CASRLAGSYEQYF. The CDR3, as DNA: TGTGCCAGCAGACTAGCGGGCTCCTACGAGCAGTACTTC.